The next 9 T cell receptor beta chains were all read from a single sample in a study of T-cell reconstitution after alpha-beta-depleted transplantation in children. The TCRbeta library was prepared with unique molecular identifiers. Each CDR3 protein gets one entry after TCRdb re-called the PCR reads with MiXCR. The sample lists approximately 350,000 distinct CDR3 sequences, 10% occurring once. The sequenced sample was PBMCs from the stem cell graft donor, obtained from the stem cell graft. The receptors here all came from a human donor who donated a stem cell graft to a child with acute lymphoblastic leukemia.

This clonotype was found a few times. Here the CDR3 reads CASSLEGHRDSPLHF. In DNA form, the CDR3 reads TGTGCCAGCAGTCTCGAGGGACACCGAGATTCACCCCTCCACTTT. The chain combines TRBV12-3 or TRBV12-4 with TRBJ1-6, with D possibly being TRBD1 (6 bases). Between the trimmed V and J ends, which lost 5 bases and 8 bases, there was a span of 16 bases. This CDR3 has 15 residues.

This clonotype was detected only a few times. The chain links TRBV13 to TRBJ2-3, with TRBD2 matching 16 bases. The CDR3 runs 18 residues. J gave up 4 bases and V 5 bases, and 9 bases lay outside the gene matches. The germline CDR1 and CDR2 sequences are PRHDT and FYEKMQ (reference sequence). The CDR3 sequence: CASSPGTSGRVRADTQYF. The CDR3 DNA is TGTGCCAGCAGCCCTGGGACTAGCGGGAGGGTTCGGGCAGATACGCAGTATTTT.

In this sample, this clonotype turned up a few times. The rearrangement links TRBV20-1 to TRBJ2-5; 8 bases map to TRBD1. Germline CDR1 is DFQATT and CDR2 is SNEGSKA (reference sequence). Unmatched junction bases numbered 4, after V lost 6 bases and J lost 1 base. This CDR3 is 13 amino acids long. CDR3 sequence reads: CSAPRGRQETQYF. In DNA, the CDR3 is TGCAGTGCCCCCAGGGGGCGCCAAGAGACCCAGTACTTC.

Many counts were recorded for this clonotype. The rearrangement links TRBV5-1 to TRBJ2-7, with 13 bases fitting TRBD2. CDR1 is SGHRS, CDR2 YFSETQ, per germline. The CDR3 loop spans 15 amino acids. With V trimmed by 3 bases and J by 3 bases, 3 bases remained unmatched. The CDR3 reads CASSSRLAGGYEQYF. The DNA of the CDR3 is TGCGCCAGCAGCTCGAGACTAGCGGGAGGCTACGAGCAGTACTTC.

This clonotype was found a few times. The chain is built from TRBV10-3 and TRBJ2-1; TRBD1 aligns across 9 bases. The V segment lost 6 bases and the J segment 4 bases; nucleotides outside the gene matches: 10. CDR1 is ENHRY and CDR2 is SYGVKD in the germline V gene. This CDR3 has 16 residues. The CDR3: CAISALRDREYNEQFF. The CDR3 nucleotides are TGTGCCATCAGCGCCCTCCGGGACAGGGAATACAATGAGCAGTTCTTC.

V and J are TRBV12-3 or TRBV12-4 and TRBJ1-2; no clear D gene. The CDR3 is made up of 13 amino acids. Trimming took off 5 bases at V and 4 bases at J, with 11 bases between the two ends. CDR3 sequence: CASSTPSIYGYTF. Written as DNA, the CDR3 is TGTGCCAGCAGTACCCCAAGTATCTATGGCTACACCTTC.

This clonotype was recorded at least ten times. This rearrangement joins TRBV10-3 to TRBJ2-7, with TRBD2 matching 13 bases. Germline V CDR1 and CDR2: ENHRY, SYGVKD. The trim removed 6 bases at V and 4 bases at J, leaving 3 bases unmatched. The length of the CDR3 is 14 residues. The CDR3 spells CAIRGLAGTYEQYF. The CDR3 coding sequence is TGTGCCATCAGGGGACTAGCGGGAACGTACGAGCAGTACTTC.

This clonotype appeared a few times. The V call is TRBV5-1, the J call TRBJ1-1; 7 bases agree with TRBD1. CDR1 is SGHRS and CDR2 is YFSETQ in the germline V gene. V dropped 1 base and J dropped 1; count of bases not matched to a gene: 7. CDR3 length equals 16 residues. The CDR3 sequence is CASSLTLQGRNTEAFF. The CDR3 nucleotides are TGCGCCAGCAGCTTGACCTTACAGGGGAGGAACACTGAAGCTTTCTTT.

In this sample, this clonotype turned up many times. The genes are TRBV27 and TRBJ2-7, with TRBD1 identical over 12 bases. This CDR3 is 15 amino acids long. Trimming took 5 bases from V and 2 from J; bases not matched to a gene: 4. Germline values: CDR1 MNHEY, CDR2 SMNVEV (reference sequence). CDR3 amino acids: CASSIRDRGPYEQYF. The CDR3 coding sequence is TGTGCCAGCAGTATCCGGGACAGGGGGCCCTACGAGCAGTACTTC.